Reported below is one T cell receptor beta chain. Clones were read by immunoSEQ multiplex PCR, and TCRdb kept only the in-frame ones, dropping some. This sample has tens of thousands of clones, with 90% to 95% found just once. This sample is part of a study of T cell changes during pregnancy in multiple sclerosis. This clonotype originated in a female donor with multiple sclerosis, enrolled in a pregnancy study. Sequencing used CD8+ T cells from peripheral blood mononuclear cells, obtained in the third trimester of pregnancy.

The CDR3 DNA follows: TGCGCCAGCAGCGTCCGGGACAGGGGAACAGAAACTGAAGCTTTCTTT. Translation gives CASSVRDRGTETEAFF. The chain links TRBV4-1 to TRBJ1-1; TRBD1 agrees at 10 bases. Germline loops: CDR1 MGHRA, CDR2 YSYEKL. The CDR3 totals 16 residues. The V and J ends lost 5 bases and 5 bases, in that order; junction bases with no gene match: 11.